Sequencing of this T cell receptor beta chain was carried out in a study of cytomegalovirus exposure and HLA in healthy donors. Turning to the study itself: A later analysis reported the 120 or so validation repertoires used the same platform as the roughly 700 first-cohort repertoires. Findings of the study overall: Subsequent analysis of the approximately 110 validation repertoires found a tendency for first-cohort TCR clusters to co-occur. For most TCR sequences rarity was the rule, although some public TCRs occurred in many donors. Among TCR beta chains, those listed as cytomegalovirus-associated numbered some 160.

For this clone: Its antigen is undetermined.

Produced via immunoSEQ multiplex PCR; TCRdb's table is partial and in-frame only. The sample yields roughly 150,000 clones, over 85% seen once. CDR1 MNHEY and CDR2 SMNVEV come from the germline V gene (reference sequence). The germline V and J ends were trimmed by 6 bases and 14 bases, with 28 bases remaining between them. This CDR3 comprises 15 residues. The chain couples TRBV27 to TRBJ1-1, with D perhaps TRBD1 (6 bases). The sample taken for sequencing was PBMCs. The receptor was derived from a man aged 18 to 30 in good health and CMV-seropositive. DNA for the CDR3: TGTGCCAGCAGAGCATCCCACCAGGGGCCTTCCAAGGCGTTCTTT. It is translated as CASRASHQGPSKAFF.